This T cell receptor beta chain was sequenced for a study of T cell changes during pregnancy in multiple sclerosis. TCRdb keeps only in-frame clones here, not all; method: immunoSEQ multiplex PCR. This table has around 36,000 clones, around 90% appearing once. Germline V CDR1 and CDR2: LGHNA, YNFKEQ. V was cut by 0 bases and J by 4 bases, with 18 bases left in between. The CDR3 has 18 amino acids. The sample here was CD8+ T cells from peripheral blood mononuclear cells, taken in the first trimester of pregnancy. The J gene is TRBJ2-2, the V gene TRBV4-2; D unresolved. The receptor was isolated from a female donor with multiple sclerosis, enrolled in a pregnancy study. The CDR3 here is CASSQEVSLGYSTGELFF. CDR3 sequence (DNA): TGTGCCAGCAGCCAAGAGGTCTCTTTGGGCTACTCCACCGGGGAGCTGTTTTTT.